This TCR beta chain was obtained from a study of shared clonotypes between healthy human individuals. Data came from immunoSEQ multiplex PCR; TCRdb stores just in-frame clones and leaves some out. The data contain about 2.4 million clones, roughly 93% of them singletons. Germline CDR1 reads SGHNT; CDR2 reads YENEEA. V was clipped by 5 bases and J by 6 bases, with 11 bases between them. The CDR3 spans 13 residues. V and J are TRBV11-3 and TRBJ2-1; weak D call: TRBD2 (5 bases). The TCR was taken from a young man in good health. Some clones in this sample may be carry-over from other donors' samples. The specimen was naive CD4+ T cells from PBMCs. Noted subset: CD45RA+ positively selected. Here the CDR3 DNA reads TGTGCCAGCAGCATCGGAGGAAGCAATGAGCAGTTCTTC. This sequence encodes CASSIGGSNEQFF.